This entry describes one T cell receptor beta chain. The data were taken from a study of shared clonotypes between healthy human individuals. Across the whole study: With ages of 18 to 49, the donors were two women and a few men.

Assay runs were performed at deep level. Source study methods: Filtering differed, since immunoSEQ gave only junction sequences and no quality scores. TCRdb keeps only in-frame clones here, not all; method: immunoSEQ multiplex PCR. V and J calls and clone size follow that table, whereas D and trimming were derived from the DNA. Here the sample spans millions of clones, 80% to 95% being singletons. The donors were all Caucasian adults (living in Nashville, Tennessee). The germline gives CDR1 SGHRS, CDR2 YFSETQ. CDR3 length: 15 residues. V gave up 3 bases and J gave up 0 bases, with 10 bases separating them.

The source material was naive CD4+ T cells from PBMCs. Specified subset: CD45RA+ positively selected. The J gene is TRBJ1-3, the V gene TRBV5-1; D is possibly TRBD1 (5 bases). This sequence originates from a man in his late teens or twenties in good health. Some clones in this sample may be carry-over from other donors' samples. The CDR3 sequence is CASSSGEVSGNTIYF. The CDR3, as DNA: TGCGCCAGCAGCTCGGGGGAAGTCTCTGGAAACACCATATATTTT.